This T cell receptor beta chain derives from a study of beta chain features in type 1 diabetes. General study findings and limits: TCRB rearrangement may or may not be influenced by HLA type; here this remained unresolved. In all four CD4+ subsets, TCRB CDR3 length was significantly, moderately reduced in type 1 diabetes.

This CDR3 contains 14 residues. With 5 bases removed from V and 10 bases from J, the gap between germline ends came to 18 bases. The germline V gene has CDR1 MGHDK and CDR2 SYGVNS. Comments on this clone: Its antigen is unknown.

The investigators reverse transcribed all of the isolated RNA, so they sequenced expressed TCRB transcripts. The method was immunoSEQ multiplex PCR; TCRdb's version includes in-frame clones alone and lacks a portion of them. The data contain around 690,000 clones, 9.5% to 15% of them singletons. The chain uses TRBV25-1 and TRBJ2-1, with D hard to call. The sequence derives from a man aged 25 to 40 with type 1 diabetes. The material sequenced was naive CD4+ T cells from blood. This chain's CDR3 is CASSLGMAHHEQFF. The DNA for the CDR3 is TGTGCCAGCAGTCTTGGTATGGCGCACCACGAGCAGTTCTTC.